The rows below give T cell receptor beta chains drawn from one sample of a study of blood T cell repertoires in COVID-19. Clones were read by immunoSEQ multiplex PCR, and TCRdb kept only the in-frame ones, dropping some. Of about 200,000 clones listed, approximately 84% are singletons. Sequencing was performed on PBMCs or T cells enriched from blood (not recorded which). The receptors originated from a middle-aged man who had recovered from COVID-19. Both conserved end residues are trimmed from each CDR3.

>TRBV9|TRBJ2-7
ASSVGSAYEQY
>TRBV3-1/TRBV3-2|TRBJ2-5
ASSQDARAGGGETQY
>TRBV2|TRBJ1-6
ASSIDRESPLH
>TRBV7-2|TRBJ1-2
ASSGPRTGNYGYT
>TRBV28|TRBJ1-5
ASSTPDRDYQPQH
>TRBV21-1|TRBJ1-1
ASSGKRPGKDTEAF
>TRBV5-1|TRBJ1-3
ASSLAGFSGQGFSGNTIY
>TRBV5-4|TRBJ1-2
AIPRQRSYGYT
>TRBV28|TRBJ1-4
ASGGGEAANEKLF
>TRBV6-1|TRBJ1-3
ASSEAPERNTIY
>TRBV3-1/TRBV3-2|TRBJ1-4
ASSQALGPGNEKLF